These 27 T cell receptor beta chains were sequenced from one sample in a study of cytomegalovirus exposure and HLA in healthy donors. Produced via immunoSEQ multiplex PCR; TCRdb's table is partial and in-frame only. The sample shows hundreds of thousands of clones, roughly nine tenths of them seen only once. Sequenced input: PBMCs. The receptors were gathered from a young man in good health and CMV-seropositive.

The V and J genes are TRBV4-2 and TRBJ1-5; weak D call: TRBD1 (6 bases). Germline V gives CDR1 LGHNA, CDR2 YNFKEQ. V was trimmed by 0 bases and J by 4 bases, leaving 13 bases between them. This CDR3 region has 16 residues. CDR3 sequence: CASSQEAQGLNQPQHF. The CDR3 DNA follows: TGTGCCAGCAGCCAAGAGGCACAGGGTCTAAATCAGCCCCAGCATTTT.

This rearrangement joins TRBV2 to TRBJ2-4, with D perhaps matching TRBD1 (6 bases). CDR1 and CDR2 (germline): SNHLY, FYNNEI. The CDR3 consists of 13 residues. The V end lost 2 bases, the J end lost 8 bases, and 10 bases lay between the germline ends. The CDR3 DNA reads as TGTGCCAGCAGTGAAAGGGGGTGGGACATTCAGTACTTC. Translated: CASSERGWDIQYF. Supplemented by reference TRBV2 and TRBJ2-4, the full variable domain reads EPEVTQTPSHQVTQMGQEVILRCVPISNHLYFYWYRQILGQKVEFLVSFYNNEISEKSEIFDDQFSVERPDGSNFTLKIRSTKLEDSAMYFCASSERGWDIQYFGAGTRLSVL.

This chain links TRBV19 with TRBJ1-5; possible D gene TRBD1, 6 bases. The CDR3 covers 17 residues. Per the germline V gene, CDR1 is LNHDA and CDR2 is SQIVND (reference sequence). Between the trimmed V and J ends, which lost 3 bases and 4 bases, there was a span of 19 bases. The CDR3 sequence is CASSIYMRRQGNQPQHF. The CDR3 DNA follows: TGTGCCAGTAGTATTTATATGCGGCGGCAGGGGAATCAGCCCCAGCATTTT.

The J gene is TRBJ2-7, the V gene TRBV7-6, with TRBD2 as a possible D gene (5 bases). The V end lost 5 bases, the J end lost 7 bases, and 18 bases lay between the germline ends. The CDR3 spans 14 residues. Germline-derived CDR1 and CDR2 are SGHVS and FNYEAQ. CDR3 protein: CASSPSRARAEQYF. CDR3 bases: TGTGCCAGCAGCCCTTCCCGGGCGCGGGCGGAGCAGTACTTC.

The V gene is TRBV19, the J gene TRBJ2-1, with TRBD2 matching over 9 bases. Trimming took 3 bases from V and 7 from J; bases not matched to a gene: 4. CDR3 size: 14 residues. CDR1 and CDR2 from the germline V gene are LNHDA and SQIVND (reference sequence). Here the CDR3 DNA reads TGTGCCAGTAGTATTGGACTAGCGCCTAATGAGCAGTTCTTC. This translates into CASSIGLAPNEQFF.

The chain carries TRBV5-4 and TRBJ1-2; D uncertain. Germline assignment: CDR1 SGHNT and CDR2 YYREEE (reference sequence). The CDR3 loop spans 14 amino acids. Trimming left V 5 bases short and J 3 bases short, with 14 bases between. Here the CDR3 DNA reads TGTGCCAGCAGGATGCCGACGGAGGACTATGGCTACACCTTC. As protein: CASRMPTEDYGYTF.

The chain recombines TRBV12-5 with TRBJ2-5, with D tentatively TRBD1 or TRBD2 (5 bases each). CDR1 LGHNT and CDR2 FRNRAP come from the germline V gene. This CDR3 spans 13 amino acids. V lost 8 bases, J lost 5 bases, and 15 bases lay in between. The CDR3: CASRPSREETQYF. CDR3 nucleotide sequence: TGTGCTAGTCGACCAAGCAGGGAGGAGACCCAGTACTTC.

This CDR3 reads CASSLGTGVYNEQFF. CDR3 nucleotides: TGTGCCAGCAGCTTAGGGACAGGGGTCTACAATGAGCAGTTCTTC. The chain combines TRBV7-2 with TRBJ2-1; 9 bases are a match to TRBD1. V was pared by 1 base and J by 3 bases, with 1 base of the junction left unmatched. This CDR3 is 15 amino acids long. CDR1 is SGHTA and CDR2 is FQGNSA in the germline V gene.

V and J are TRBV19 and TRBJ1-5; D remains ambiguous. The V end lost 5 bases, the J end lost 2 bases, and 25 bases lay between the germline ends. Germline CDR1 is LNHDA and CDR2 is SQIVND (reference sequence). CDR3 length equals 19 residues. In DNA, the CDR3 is TGTGCCAGTAGTCCCCGAGTCCTTTTGTGGTTGAGTGGCAATCAGCCCCAGCATTTT. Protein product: CASSPRVLLWLSGNQPQHF.

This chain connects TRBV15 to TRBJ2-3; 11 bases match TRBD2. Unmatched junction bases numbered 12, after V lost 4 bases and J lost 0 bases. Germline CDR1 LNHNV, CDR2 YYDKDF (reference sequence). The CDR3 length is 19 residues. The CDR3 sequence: CATSTPGGTSGASTDTQYF. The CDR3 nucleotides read TGTGCCACCAGCACCCCTGGTGGGACTAGCGGAGCTAGCACAGATACGCAGTATTTT.

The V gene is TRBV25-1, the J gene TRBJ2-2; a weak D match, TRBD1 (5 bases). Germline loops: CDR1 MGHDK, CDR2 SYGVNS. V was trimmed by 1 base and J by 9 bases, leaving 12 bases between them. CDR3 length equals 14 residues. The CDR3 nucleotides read TGTGCCAGCAGTGAATCCGACAGTTTCCGGGAGCTGTTTTTT. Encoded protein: CASSESDSFRELFF.

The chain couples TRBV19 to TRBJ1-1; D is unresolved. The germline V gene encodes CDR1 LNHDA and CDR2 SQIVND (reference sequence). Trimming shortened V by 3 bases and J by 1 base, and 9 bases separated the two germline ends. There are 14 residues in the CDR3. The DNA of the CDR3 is TGTGCCAGTAGTATCGGCGGACCGAACACTGAAGCTTTCTTT. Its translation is CASSIGGPNTEAFF.

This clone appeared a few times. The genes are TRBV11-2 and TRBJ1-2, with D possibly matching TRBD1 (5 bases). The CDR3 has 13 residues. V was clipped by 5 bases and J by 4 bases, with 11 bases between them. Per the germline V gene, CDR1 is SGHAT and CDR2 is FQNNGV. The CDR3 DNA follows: TGTGCCAGCAGCGTCGGGACGGTCTATGGCTACACCTTC. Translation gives CASSVGTVYGYTF.

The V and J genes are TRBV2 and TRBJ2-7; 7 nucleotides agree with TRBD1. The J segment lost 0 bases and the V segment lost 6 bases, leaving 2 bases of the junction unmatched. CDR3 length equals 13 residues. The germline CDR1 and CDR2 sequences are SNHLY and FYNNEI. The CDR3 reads CASRGQYSYEQYF. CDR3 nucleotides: TGTGCCAGCAGGGGACAGTACTCCTACGAGCAGTACTTC.

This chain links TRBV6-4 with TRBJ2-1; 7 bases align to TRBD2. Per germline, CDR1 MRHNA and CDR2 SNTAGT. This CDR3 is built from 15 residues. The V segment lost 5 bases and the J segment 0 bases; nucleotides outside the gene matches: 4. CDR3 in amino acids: CASSSGVSSYNEQFF. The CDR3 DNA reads TGTGCCAGCAGTAGCGGGGTAAGCTCCTACAATGAGCAGTTCTTC.

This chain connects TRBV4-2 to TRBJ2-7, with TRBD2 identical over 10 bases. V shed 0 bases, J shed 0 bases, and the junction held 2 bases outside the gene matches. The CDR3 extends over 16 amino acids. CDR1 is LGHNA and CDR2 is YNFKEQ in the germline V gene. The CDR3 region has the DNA TGTGCCAGCAGCCAAGAATGGACTAGCGGCTCCTACGAGCAGTACTTC. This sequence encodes CASSQEWTSGSYEQYF.

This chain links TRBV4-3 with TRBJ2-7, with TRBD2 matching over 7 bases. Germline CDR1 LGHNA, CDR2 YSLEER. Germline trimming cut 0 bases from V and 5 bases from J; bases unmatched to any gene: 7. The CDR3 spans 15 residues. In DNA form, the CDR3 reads TGCGCCAGCAGCCAAGATGCCGGGAGGTTAGACGAGCAGTACTTC. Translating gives CASSQDAGRLDEQYF.

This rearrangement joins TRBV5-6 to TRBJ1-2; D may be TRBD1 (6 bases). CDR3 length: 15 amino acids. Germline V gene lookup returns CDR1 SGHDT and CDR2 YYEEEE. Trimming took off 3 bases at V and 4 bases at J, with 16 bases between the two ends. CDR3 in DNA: TGTGCCAGCAGCTACTCCGGACAGCAGTCCTATGGCTACACCTTC. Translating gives CASSYSGQQSYGYTF.

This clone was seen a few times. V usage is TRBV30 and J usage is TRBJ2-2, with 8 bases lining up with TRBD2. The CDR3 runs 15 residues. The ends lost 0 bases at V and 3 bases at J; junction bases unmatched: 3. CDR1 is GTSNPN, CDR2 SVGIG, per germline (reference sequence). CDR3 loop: CAWSVPGRDTGELFF. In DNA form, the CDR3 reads TGTGCCTGGAGTGTACCCGGGAGGGACACCGGGGAGCTGTTTTTT.

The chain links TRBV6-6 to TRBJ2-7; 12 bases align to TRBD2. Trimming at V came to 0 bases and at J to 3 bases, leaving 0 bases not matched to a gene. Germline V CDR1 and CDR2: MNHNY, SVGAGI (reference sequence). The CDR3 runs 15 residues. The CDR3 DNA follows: TGTGCCAGCAGTTACTCGACTAGCGGGAGCTACGAGCAGTACTTC. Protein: CASSYSTSGSYEQYF.

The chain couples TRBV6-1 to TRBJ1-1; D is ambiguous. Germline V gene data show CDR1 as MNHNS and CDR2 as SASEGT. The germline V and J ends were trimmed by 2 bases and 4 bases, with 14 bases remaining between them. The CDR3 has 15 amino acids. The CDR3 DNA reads TGTGCCAGCAGTGAAATGGTCGGAGTGGGCACTGAAGCTTTCTTT. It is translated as CASSEMVGVGTEAFF.

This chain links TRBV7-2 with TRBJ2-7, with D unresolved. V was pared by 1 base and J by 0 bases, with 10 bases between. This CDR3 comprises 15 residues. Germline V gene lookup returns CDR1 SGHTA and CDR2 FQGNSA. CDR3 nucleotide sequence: TGTGCCAGCAGCTTAGGACCGGGCCTCTCCTACGAGCAGTACTTC. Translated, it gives CASSLGPGLSYEQYF. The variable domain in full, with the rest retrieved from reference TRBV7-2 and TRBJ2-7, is GAGVSQSPSNKVTEKGKDVELRCDPISGHTALYWYRQSLGQGLEFLIYFQGNSAPDKSGLPSDRFSAERTGGSVSTLTIQRTQQEDSAVYLCASSLGPGLSYEQYFGPGTRLTVT.

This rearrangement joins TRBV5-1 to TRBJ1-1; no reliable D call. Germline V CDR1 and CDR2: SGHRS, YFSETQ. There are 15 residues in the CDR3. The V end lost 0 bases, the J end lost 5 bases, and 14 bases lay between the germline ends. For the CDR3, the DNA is TGCGCCAGCAGCTTGGCCGAATCGCTTCTGACTGAAGCTTTCTTT. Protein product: CASSLAESLLTEAFF. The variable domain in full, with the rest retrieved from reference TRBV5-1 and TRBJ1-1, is KAGVTQTPRYLIKTRGQQVTLSCSPISGHRSVSWYQQTPGQGLQFLFEYFSETQRNKGNFPGRFSGRQFSNSRSEMNVSTLELGDSALYLCASSLAESLLTEAFFGQGTRLTVV.

The CDR3: CASSPPFTETQYF. In DNA form, the CDR3 reads TGTGCCAGCTCACCACCCTTTACTGAGACCCAGTACTTC. This chain joins TRBV18 and TRBJ2-5, with D unclear. The CDR3 is made up of 13 amino acids. V dropped 0 bases and J dropped 5 bases, with 7 bases sitting between them. CDR1 and CDR2 from the germline V gene are KGHSH and LQKENI.

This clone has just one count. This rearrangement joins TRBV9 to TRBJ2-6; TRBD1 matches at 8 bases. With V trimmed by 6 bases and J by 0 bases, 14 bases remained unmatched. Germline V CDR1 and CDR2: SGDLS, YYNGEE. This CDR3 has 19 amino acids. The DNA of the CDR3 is TGTGCCAGCACCCCAGGGGGCCAGCCCTATCCCTCTGGGGCCAACGTCCTGACTTTC. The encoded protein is CASTPGGQPYPSGANVLTF.

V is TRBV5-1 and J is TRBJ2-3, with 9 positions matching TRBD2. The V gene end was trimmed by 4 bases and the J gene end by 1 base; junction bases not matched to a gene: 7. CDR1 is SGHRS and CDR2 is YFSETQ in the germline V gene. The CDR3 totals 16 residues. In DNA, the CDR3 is TGCGCCAGCAGCGCGGGGAGGACTAGCGGCACAGATACGCAGTATTTT. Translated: CASSAGRTSGTDTQYF.

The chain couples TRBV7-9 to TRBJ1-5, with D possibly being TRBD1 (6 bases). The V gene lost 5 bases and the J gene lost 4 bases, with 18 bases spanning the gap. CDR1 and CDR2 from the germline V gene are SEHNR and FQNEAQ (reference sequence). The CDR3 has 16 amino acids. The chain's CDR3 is CASSRGDGGPNQPQHF. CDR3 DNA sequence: TGTGCCAGCAGCCGAGGCGACGGGGGGCCAAATCAGCCCCAGCATTTT.